What follows are 5 T cell receptor beta chains derived from one specimen sequenced in a study of blood T cell repertoires in COVID-19. Clones were sequenced by immunoSEQ multiplex PCR, and TCRdb holds only the in-frame ones, with some missing. The sample shows some 48,000 clones, approximately 88% of them seen only once. The source material was peripheral blood. The origin of the receptors is a middle-aged man with active COVID-19.

The chain links TRBV6-5 to TRBJ1-2; D is possibly TRBD1 (5 bases). Looked up from germline, CDR1 is MNHEY and CDR2 is SVGAGI. The CDR3 is made up of 13 amino acids. V shed 0 bases and J shed 9 bases, with 11 bases lying between them. CDR3 region: CASSYSVWGRYTF. CDR3 nucleotides: TGTGCCAGCAGTTACTCTGTATGGGGCCGCTACACCTTC.

This chain uses TRBV6-5 with TRBJ2-7, with TRBD1 matching 9 bases. The CDR3 sequence is 14 residues long. The V segment lost 6 bases and the J segment 3 bases; nucleotides outside the gene matches: 6. In germline, CDR1 is MNHEY, CDR2 SVGAGI. CDR3: CASRKQGASYEQYF. As DNA, the CDR3 is TGTGCCAGCAGGAAACAGGGGGCGAGCTACGAGCAGTACTTC.

This clone was observed once. J is TRBJ1-1 and V is TRBV5-1; the D gene is possibly TRBD1 (5 bases). CDR1 is SGHRS and CDR2 is YFSETQ in the germline V gene. This CDR3 is built from 14 residues. V was pared by 2 bases and J by 0 bases, with 8 bases between. The CDR3 sequence: CASSFRVMNTEAFF. The CDR3 nucleotides read TGCGCCAGCAGCTTCAGGGTCATGAACACTGAAGCTTTCTTT.

This chain joins TRBV12-3 or TRBV12-4 and TRBJ2-1; 8 bases map to TRBD2. V trimming: 6 bases; J trimming: 13 bases; junction bases outside the gene matches: 5. This CDR3 contains 11 residues. This chain's CDR3 is CASRGAGAQFF. CDR3 bases: TGTGCCAGCAGGGGAGCGGGAGCACAGTTCTTC.

The rearrangement links TRBV19 to TRBJ2-3; TRBD2 aligns across 8 bases. After removal of 5 bases from V and 5 bases from J, the junction contained 6 bases not matched to a gene. Germline V gene lookup returns CDR1 LNHDA and CDR2 SQIVND (reference sequence). This CDR3 is 14 amino acids long. The CDR3 nucleotides read TGTGCCAGTAGTGAGTCGGGGGGGGGAGATACGCAGTATTTT. Its translation: CASSESGGGDTQYF.